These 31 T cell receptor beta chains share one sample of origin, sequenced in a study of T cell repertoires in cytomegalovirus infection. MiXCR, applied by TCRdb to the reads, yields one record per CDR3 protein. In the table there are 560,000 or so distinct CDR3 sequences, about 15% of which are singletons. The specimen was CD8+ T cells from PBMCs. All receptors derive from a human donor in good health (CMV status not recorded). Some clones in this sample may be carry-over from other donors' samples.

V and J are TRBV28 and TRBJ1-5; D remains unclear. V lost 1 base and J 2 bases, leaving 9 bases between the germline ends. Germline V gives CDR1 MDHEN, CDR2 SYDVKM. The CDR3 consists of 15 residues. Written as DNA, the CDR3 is TGTGCCAGCAGTTTATCCTGGACTGGCAATCAGCCCCAGCATTTT. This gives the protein CASSLSWTGNQPQHF.

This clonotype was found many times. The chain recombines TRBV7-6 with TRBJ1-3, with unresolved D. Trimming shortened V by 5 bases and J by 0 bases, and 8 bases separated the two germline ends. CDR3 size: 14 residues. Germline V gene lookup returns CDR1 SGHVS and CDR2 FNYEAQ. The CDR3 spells CASSPTASGNTIYF. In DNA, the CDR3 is TGTGCCAGCAGCCCAACAGCCTCTGGAAACACCATATATTTT.

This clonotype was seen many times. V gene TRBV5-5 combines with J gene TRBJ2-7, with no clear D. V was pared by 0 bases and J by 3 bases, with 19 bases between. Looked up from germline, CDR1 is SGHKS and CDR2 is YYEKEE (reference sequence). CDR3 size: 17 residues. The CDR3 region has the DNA TGTGCCAGCAGCTTGGCTGAACCGACCGCTTACTACTACGAGCAGTACTTC. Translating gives CASSLAEPTAYYYEQYF.

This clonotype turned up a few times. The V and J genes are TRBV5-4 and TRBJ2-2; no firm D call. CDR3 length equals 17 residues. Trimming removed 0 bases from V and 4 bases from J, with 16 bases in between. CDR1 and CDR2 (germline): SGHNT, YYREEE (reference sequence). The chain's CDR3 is CASSLGGVGSGTGELFF. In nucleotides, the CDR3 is TGTGCCAGCAGCTTGGGAGGCGTAGGTTCGGGCACCGGGGAGCTGTTTTTT.

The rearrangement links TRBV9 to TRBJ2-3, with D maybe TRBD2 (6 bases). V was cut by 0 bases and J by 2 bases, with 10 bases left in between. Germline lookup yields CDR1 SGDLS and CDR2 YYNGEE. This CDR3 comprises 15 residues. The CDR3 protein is CASSVGGEFTDTQYF. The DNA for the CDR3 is TGTGCCAGCAGCGTAGGCGGGGAATTCACAGATACGCAGTATTTT. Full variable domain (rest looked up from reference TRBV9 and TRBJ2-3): DSGVTQTPKHLITATGQRVTLRCSPRSGDLSVYWYQQSLDQGLQFLIQYYNGEERAKGNILERFSAQQFPDLHSELNLSSLELGDSALYFCASSVGGEFTDTQYFGPGTRLTVL.

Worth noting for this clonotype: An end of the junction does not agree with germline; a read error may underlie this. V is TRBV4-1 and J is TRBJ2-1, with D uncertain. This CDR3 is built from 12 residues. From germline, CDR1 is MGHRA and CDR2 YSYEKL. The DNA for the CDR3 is TGCGCCAGCAGCCCTGACACTCTTGAGCTGTTCTTC. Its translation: CASSPDTLELFF.

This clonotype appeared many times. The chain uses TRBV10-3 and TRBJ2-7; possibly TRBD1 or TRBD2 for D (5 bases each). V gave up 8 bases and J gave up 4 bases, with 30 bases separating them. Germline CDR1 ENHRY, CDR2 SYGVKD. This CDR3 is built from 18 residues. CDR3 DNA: TGTGCCATCCGACAGCCGACTCGGGGCCCTCAAGTAGGATACGAGCAGTACTTC. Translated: CAIRQPTRGPQVGYEQYF.

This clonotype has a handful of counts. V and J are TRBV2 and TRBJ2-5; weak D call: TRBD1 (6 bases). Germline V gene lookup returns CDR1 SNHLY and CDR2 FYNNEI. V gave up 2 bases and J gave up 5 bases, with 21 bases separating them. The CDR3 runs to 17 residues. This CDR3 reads CASSELGLWGQRETQYF. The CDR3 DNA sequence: TGTGCCAGCAGTGAATTGGGATTGTGGGGACAACGTGAGACCCAGTACTTC. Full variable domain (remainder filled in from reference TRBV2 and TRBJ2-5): EPEVTQTPSHQVTQMGQEVILRCVPISNHLYFYWYRQILGQKVEFLVSFYNNEISEKSEIFDDQFSVERPDGSNFTLKIRSTKLEDSAMYFCASSELGLWGQRETQYFGPGTRLLVL.

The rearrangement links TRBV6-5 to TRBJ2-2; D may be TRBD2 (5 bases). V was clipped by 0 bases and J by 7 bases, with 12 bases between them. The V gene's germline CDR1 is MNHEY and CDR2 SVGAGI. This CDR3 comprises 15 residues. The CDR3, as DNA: TGTGCCAGCAGTTACTCGAACGGGGTCGGCGGGGAGCTGTTTTTT. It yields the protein CASSYSNGVGGELFF.

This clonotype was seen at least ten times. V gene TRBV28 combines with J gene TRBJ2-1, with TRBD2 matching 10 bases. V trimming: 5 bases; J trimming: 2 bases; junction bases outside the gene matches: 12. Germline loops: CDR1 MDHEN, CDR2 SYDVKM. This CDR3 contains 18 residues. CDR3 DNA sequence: TGTGCCAGCAGTCCATTAGGGCTAGCGGGAGTAACCTACAATGAGCAGTTCTTC. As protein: CASSPLGLAGVTYNEQFF.

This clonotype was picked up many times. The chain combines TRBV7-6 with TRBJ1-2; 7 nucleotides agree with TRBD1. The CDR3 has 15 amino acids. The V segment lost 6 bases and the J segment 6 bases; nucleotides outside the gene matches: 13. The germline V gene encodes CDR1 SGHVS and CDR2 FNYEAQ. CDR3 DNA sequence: TGTGCCAGCAGAAAGGGAACAGGGGTGTACGATGGCTACACCTTC. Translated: CASRKGTGVYDGYTF.

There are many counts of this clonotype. The DNA for the CDR3 is TGTGCCAGCAGTCAAACGGGACTAGTGGCAGATACGCAGTATTTT. Its translation is CASSQTGLVADTQYF. This chain links TRBV27 with TRBJ2-3; TRBD2 aligns across 8 bases. CDR1 MNHEY and CDR2 SMNVEV come from the germline V gene (reference sequence). This CDR3 comprises 15 residues. V was pared by 5 bases and J by 4 bases, with 8 bases of the junction left unmatched.

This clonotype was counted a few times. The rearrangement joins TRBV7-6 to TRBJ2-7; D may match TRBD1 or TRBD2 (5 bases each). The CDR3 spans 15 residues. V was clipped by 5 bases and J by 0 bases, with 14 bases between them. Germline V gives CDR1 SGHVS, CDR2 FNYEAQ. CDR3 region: CASSPGWGSSYEQYF. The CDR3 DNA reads TGTGCCAGCAGCCCAGGCTGGGGGAGCTCCTACGAGCAGTACTTC. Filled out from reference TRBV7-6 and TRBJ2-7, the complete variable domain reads GAGVSQSPRYKVTKRGQDVALRCDPISGHVSLYWYRQALGQGPEFLTYFNYEAQQDKSGLPNDRFSAERPEGSISTLTIQRTEQRDSAMYRCASSPGWGSSYEQYFGPGTRLTVT.

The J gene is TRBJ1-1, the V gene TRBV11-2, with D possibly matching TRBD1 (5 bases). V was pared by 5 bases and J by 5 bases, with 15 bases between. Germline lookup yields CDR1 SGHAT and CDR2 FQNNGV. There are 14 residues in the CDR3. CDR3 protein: CASSARGGGTEAFF. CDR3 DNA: TGTGCCAGCAGCGCCCGTGGGGGAGGGACTGAAGCTTTCTTT.

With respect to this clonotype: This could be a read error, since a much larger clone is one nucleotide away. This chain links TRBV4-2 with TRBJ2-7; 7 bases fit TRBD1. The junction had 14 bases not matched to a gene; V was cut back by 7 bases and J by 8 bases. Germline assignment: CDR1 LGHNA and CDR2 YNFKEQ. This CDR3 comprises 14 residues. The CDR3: CASNLGTASNKQYF. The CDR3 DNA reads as TGTGCCAGCAACCTAGGGACAGCGAGCAACAAGCAGTACTTC.

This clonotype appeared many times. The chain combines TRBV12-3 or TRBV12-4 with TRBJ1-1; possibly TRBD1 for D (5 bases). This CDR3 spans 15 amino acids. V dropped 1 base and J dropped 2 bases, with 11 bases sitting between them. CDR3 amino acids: CASSLVGTYNTEAFF. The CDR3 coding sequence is TGTGCCAGCAGTTTAGTTGGGACGTATAACACTGAAGCTTTCTTT.

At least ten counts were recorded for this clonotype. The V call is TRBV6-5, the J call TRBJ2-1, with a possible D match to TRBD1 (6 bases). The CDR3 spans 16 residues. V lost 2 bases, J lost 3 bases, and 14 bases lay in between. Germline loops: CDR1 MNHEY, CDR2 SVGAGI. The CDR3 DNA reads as TGTGCCAGCAGTTACATCTGGACCAGGGGCTACAATGAGCAGTTCTTC. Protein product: CASSYIWTRGYNEQFF.

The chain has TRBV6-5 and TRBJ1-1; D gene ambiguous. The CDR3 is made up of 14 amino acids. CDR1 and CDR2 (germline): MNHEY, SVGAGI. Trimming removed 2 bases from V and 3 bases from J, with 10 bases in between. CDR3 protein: CASSYGEGDTEAFF. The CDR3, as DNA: TGTGCCAGCAGTTACGGGGAGGGAGACACTGAAGCTTTCTTT.

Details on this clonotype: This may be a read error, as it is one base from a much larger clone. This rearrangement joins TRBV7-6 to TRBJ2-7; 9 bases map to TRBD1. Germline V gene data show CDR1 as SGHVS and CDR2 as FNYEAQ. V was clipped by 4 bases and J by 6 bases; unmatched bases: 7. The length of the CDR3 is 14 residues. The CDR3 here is CASSSTGGFAEQYF. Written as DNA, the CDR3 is TGTGCCAGCAGCTCGACAGGGGGGTTCGCCGAGCAGTACTTC.

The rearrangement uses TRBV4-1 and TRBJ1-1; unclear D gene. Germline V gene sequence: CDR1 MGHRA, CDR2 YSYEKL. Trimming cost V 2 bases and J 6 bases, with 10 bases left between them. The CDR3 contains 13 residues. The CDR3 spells CASSQSFASEAFF. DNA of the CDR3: TGCGCCAGCAGCCAAAGCTTTGCCTCTGAAGCTTTCTTT.

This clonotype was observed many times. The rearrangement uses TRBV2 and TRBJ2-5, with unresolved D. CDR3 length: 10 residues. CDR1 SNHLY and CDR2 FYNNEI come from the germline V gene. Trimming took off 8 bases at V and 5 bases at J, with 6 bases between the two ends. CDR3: CASFWETQYF. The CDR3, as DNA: TGTGCCAGCTTCTGGGAGACCCAGTACTTC.

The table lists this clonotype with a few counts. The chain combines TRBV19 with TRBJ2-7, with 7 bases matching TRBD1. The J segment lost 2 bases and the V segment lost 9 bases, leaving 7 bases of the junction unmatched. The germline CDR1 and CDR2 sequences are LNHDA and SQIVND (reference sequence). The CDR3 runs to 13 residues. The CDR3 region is CASQGQATYEQYF. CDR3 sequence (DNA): TGTGCCAGCCAAGGACAGGCCACCTACGAGCAGTACTTC.

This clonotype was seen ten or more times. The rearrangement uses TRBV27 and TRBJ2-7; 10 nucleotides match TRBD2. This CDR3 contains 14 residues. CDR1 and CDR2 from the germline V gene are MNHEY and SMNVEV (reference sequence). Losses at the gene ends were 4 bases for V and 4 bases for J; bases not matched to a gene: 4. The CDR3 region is CASSSAGGNYEQYF. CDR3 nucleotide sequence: TGTGCCAGCAGTTCAGCGGGAGGGAATTACGAGCAGTACTTC.

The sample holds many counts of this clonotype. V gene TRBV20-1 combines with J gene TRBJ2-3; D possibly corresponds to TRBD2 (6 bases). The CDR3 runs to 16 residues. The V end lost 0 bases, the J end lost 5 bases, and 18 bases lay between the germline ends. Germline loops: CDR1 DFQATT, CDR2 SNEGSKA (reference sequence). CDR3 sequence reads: CSARDPPRESVDTQYF. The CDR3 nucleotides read TGCAGTGCTAGAGATCCCCCACGGGAGAGTGTAGATACGCAGTATTTT.

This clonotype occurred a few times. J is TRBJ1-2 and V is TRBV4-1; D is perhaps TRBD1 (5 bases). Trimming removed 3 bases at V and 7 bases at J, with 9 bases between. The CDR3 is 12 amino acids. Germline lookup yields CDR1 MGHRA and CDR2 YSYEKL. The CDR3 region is CASSHGGRGYTF. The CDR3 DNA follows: TGCGCCAGCAGCCATGGGGGACGTGGCTACACCTTC.

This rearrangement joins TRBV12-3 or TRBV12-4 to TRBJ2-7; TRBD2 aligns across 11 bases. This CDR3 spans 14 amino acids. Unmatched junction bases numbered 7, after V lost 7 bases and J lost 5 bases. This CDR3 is CASTPGTSGHEQYF. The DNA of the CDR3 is TGTGCCAGCACCCCCGGGACTAGCGGCCACGAGCAGTACTTC.

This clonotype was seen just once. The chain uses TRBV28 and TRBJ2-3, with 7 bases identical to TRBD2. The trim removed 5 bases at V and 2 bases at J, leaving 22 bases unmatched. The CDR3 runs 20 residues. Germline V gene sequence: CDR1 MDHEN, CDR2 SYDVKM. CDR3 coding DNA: TGTGCCAGCAGTGGGATTGACGGGCTAGCGGTAGAAAAATACACAGATACGCAGTATTTT. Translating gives CASSGIDGLAVEKYTDTQYF.

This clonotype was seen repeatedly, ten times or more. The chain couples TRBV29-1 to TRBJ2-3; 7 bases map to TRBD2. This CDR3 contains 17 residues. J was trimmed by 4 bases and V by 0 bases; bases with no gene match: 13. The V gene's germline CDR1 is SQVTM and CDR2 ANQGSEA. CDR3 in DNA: TGCAGCGTTGAAGATGATGGGGAGGGATTAGTAGCAGATACGCAGTATTTT. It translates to CSVEDDGEGLVADTQYF.

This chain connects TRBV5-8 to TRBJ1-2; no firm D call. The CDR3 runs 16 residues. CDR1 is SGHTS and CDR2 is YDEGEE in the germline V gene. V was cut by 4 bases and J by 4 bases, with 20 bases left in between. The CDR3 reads CASSTPDGEDIYGYTF. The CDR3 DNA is TGTGCCAGCAGCACCCCCGATGGGGAGGATATCTATGGCTACACCTTC.

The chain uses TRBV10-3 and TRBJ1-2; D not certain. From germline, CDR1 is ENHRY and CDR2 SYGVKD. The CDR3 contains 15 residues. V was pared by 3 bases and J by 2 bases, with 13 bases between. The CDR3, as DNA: TGTGCCATCAGTGACTGGGAAGCCTCCAACTATGGCTACACCTTC. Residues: CAISDWEASNYGYTF.

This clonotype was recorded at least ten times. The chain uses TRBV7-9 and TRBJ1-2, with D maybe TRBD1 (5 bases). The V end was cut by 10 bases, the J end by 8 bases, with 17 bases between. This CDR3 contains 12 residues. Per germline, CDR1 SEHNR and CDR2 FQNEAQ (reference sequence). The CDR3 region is CATRMGEDGYTF. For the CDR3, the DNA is TGTGCCACCAGGATGGGGGAAGACGGCTACACCTTC.